This T cell receptor beta chain came from a study of cytomegalovirus exposure and HLA in healthy donors (dated by TCRdb to 2015 to 2018). Looking at the study overall: A later analysis indicated that the roughly 120 validation repertoires were generated on the platform also employed for the 650 to 850 repertoires of the first cohort. The study was designed to test whether signatures of past pathogen exposure could be identified by cataloging public T cell receptors. A separate validation cohort of roughly 130 different subjects was used in addition to the 666-subject first cohort. The study combined high-throughput TCR immunosequencing, statistical association of individual TCRs with disease status, and machine learning to predict cytomegalovirus infection status. General findings and caveats noted by the study authors: Most TCR sequences were observed very rarely across donors, whereas some public TCRs were present in many individuals. A few of the identified cytomegalovirus-associated TCR beta chains were confirmed in vitro to be specific for cytomegalovirus antigens. The classifier was reported to diagnose cytomegalovirus status with high specificity and sensitivity in both the original cohort and the validation cohort. Of the cluster scores, about 94% were above 0 in a later analysis, which found that TCRs clustered in the first cohort also tended to co-occur in the 110 or so validation repertoires. According to the authors, the approach could potentially be generalized to other disease states and immunological phenotypes. The validation cohort had no HLA typing available for a later analysis, so co-occurrence within that cohort was assessed over all 110 or so repertoires. The study listed 150 to 200 TCR beta chains as associated with cytomegalovirus.

Worth noting for this clone: Its antigen is not yet known. The record has no base qualities; no much larger clone is one base away.

The library relied on the immunoSEQ multiplex PCR assay. From the authors' description of their analysis: A statistical classification framework was built for diagnosing cytomegalovirus status from the catalog of TCR beta chain sequences. This is the immuneACCESS table as TCRdb keeps it, with only in-frame sequences that have V and J called. A part of the clones is gone; compared with another copy, unresolved V genes explain less than half, and the rest is unexplained. The D gene and trimming were derived from the DNA, and the V and J assignments and clone size from that table. This sample is represented by about 44,000 clones; under 95% of them were singletons. Of the sample, roughly 2% falls within the top ten clones. The donors belonged to the validation cohort of around 130 subjects, which was separate from the approximately 700-subject first cohort. The germline V gene sets CDR1 to SGDLS and CDR2 to YYNGEE. The CDR3 has 17 amino acids, counting the end cysteine and phenylalanine. The sequence is cut down to CDR3 DNA, 51 bases in frame from base 1. V is shortened by 5 bases, J by 2 bases, and the region joining them spans 21 bases.

The sample was PBMCs. The sequence was obtained from a woman younger than 30 in good health and CMV-seronegative. The chain uses TRBV9 and TRBJ2-3; D gene: possibly TRBD2, on 6 matching bases. The nucleotide sequence is given as TGTGCCAGCAGTGCTCACCTTTCGGGGGAAAACACAGATACGCAGTATTTT. This sequence encodes CASSAHLSGENTDTQYF.